These T cell receptor beta chains were read from a single sample in a study of blood T cells in healthy people across ages. Using its own MiXCR run on the 5' RACE reads, TCRdb lists one record per CDR3 protein. Of some 940,000 distinct CDR3 sequences listed, almost 30% are singletons. Separately, the same data were catalogued under a study of T cells of mothers and their children.

Sequencing used blood. These receptors all stem from a woman in her forties in good health. Both conserved end residues are part of each CDR3. The D gene is left open where the match is weak. Clone size is not always given. Where it is, it says once, few, many or a class for expanded clones.

TRBJ2-1,TRBD2,many,TRBV7-2,CASSFPGIAGVNEQFF,TGTGCCAGCAGCTTCCCCGGGATAGCGGGCGTTAATGAGCAGTTCTTC
TRBJ2-3,-,few,TRBV20-1,CSALRETRRMADTQYF,TGCAGTGCTCTCCGGGAGACACGACGGATGGCAGATACGCAGTATTTT
TRBJ2-1,-,few,TRBV6-5,CASRQAGGNEQFF,TGTGCCAGCAGACAAGCAGGCGGCAATGAGCAGTTCTTC
TRBJ1-5,-,-,TRBV7-2,CASSLAEPLNQPQHF,TGTGCCAGCAGCTTAGCGGAACCTCTCAATCAGCCCCAGCATTTT
TRBJ2-3,TRBD1,-,TRBV5-1,CARSSDRGLGDTQYF,TGCGCCAGGAGCTCAGACAGGGGGCTTGGAGATACGCAGTATTTT
TRBJ2-1,TRBD2,many,TRBV24-1,CATSDGTSGGSREQFF,TGTGCCACCAGTGATGGGACTAGCGGGGGCTCTCGCGAGCAGTTCTTC
TRBJ2-7,-,once,TRBV11-3,CASSSYGAEYEQYF,TGTGCCAGCAGCTCCTATGGGGCGGAGTACGAGCAGTACTTC
TRBJ1-4,TRBD1,-,TRBV5-1,CASSLGSLQGLRREKLFF,TGCGCCAGCAGCTTGGGCTCCTTACAGGGGCTGCGTCGAGAAAAACTGTTTTTT
TRBJ2-7,-,few,TRBV5-1,CASSSGQKYEQYF,TGCGCCAGCAGCTCAGGACAGAAATACGAGCAGTACTTC
TRBJ1-2,TRBD1,-,TRBV12-3/TRBV12-4,CASSSGQGHYGCTF,TGTGCCAGCAGTTCAGGACAGGGACACTATGGCTGCACCTTC
TRBJ1-2,-,-,TRBV12-5,CASGLVLSAGNYGYTF,TGTGCTAGTGGTTTGGTACTCTCCGCTGGCAACTATGGCTACACCTTC